These T cell receptor beta chains were read from a single sample in a study of T cells after posttransplantation cyclophosphamide. Produced via immunoSEQ multiplex PCR; TCRdb's table is partial and in-frame only. Here the sample spans 15,000 to 25,000 clones, approximately 90% being singletons. Source: PBMCs, taken after allogeneic stem cell transplant with posttransplant cyclophosphamide. All receptors derive from a female patient in her thirties or forties who received an allogeneic stem cell transplant from a related donor, was CMV-positive, and had no GVHD. Some T cells may be transferred from the graft donor. CDR3s leave out the opening cysteine and the closing phenylalanine or tryptophan. Fields, in order: V gene, CDR3 protein.

v_gene: TRBV7-2; CDR3aa: ASSPNMGLFKETQY
v_gene: TRBV27; CDR3aa: ASRTVGGPNYGYT
v_gene: TRBV30; CDR3aa: AWSVLAEGTEAF
v_gene: TRBV4-3; CDR3aa: ASSQVQSGEQY
v_gene: TRBV18; CDR3aa: ASYPPGSTNTEAF
v_gene: TRBV28; CDR3aa: ASSLGGLGSEAF
v_gene: TRBV10-3; CDR3aa: AISEPDSRTYTYNEQF
v_gene: TRBV2; CDR3aa: ASSEIPPGQLIYEQY
v_gene: TRBV4-1; CDR3aa: ASSPGQGGEKLF
v_gene: TRBV10-3; CDR3aa: AISESMADRYNEQF
v_gene: TRBV9; CDR3aa: ASSVEGTSGWVGNTGELF
v_gene: TRBV27; CDR3aa: ASSLTRGRVSNEQF
v_gene: TRBV6-5; CDR3aa: ASSLQGRDNEKLF
v_gene: TRBV30; CDR3aa: AWSVGQGAAGYT
v_gene: TRBV29-1; CDR3aa: SVEEQDGRY
v_gene: TRBV10-1; CDR3aa: ASSAERKGNEQF
v_gene: TRBV7-2; CDR3aa: ASSLATALGYEQY